This T cell receptor beta chain was sequenced for a study of patients and donors after allogeneic stem cell transplantation. There are 15 residues in the CDR3. From germline, CDR1 is SEHNR and CDR2 FQNEAQ (reference sequence). The V and J ends lost 7 bases and 5 bases respectively, with 20 bases between them. MiXCR was run by TCRdb on the RT-PCR reads, yielding one entry per CDR3 protein. The sample includes about 150,000 distinct CDR3 sequences, 37% of them seen just once. This TCR was recovered from a human donor who was either an allogeneic HSCT recipient or a stem cell or donor lymphocyte infusion donor (not recorded which). It is not recorded whose cells these are; they may come from a transplant donor. The V gene is TRBV7-9, the J gene TRBJ1-1, with no clear D. The sequencing sample was made of blood, either unsorted or a sorted T cell fraction (not recorded which). CDR3 region: CASTQIGRGGTEAFF. The CDR3 DNA reads TGTGCCAGCACTCAGATCGGCCGGGGAGGTACTGAAGCTTTCTTT.